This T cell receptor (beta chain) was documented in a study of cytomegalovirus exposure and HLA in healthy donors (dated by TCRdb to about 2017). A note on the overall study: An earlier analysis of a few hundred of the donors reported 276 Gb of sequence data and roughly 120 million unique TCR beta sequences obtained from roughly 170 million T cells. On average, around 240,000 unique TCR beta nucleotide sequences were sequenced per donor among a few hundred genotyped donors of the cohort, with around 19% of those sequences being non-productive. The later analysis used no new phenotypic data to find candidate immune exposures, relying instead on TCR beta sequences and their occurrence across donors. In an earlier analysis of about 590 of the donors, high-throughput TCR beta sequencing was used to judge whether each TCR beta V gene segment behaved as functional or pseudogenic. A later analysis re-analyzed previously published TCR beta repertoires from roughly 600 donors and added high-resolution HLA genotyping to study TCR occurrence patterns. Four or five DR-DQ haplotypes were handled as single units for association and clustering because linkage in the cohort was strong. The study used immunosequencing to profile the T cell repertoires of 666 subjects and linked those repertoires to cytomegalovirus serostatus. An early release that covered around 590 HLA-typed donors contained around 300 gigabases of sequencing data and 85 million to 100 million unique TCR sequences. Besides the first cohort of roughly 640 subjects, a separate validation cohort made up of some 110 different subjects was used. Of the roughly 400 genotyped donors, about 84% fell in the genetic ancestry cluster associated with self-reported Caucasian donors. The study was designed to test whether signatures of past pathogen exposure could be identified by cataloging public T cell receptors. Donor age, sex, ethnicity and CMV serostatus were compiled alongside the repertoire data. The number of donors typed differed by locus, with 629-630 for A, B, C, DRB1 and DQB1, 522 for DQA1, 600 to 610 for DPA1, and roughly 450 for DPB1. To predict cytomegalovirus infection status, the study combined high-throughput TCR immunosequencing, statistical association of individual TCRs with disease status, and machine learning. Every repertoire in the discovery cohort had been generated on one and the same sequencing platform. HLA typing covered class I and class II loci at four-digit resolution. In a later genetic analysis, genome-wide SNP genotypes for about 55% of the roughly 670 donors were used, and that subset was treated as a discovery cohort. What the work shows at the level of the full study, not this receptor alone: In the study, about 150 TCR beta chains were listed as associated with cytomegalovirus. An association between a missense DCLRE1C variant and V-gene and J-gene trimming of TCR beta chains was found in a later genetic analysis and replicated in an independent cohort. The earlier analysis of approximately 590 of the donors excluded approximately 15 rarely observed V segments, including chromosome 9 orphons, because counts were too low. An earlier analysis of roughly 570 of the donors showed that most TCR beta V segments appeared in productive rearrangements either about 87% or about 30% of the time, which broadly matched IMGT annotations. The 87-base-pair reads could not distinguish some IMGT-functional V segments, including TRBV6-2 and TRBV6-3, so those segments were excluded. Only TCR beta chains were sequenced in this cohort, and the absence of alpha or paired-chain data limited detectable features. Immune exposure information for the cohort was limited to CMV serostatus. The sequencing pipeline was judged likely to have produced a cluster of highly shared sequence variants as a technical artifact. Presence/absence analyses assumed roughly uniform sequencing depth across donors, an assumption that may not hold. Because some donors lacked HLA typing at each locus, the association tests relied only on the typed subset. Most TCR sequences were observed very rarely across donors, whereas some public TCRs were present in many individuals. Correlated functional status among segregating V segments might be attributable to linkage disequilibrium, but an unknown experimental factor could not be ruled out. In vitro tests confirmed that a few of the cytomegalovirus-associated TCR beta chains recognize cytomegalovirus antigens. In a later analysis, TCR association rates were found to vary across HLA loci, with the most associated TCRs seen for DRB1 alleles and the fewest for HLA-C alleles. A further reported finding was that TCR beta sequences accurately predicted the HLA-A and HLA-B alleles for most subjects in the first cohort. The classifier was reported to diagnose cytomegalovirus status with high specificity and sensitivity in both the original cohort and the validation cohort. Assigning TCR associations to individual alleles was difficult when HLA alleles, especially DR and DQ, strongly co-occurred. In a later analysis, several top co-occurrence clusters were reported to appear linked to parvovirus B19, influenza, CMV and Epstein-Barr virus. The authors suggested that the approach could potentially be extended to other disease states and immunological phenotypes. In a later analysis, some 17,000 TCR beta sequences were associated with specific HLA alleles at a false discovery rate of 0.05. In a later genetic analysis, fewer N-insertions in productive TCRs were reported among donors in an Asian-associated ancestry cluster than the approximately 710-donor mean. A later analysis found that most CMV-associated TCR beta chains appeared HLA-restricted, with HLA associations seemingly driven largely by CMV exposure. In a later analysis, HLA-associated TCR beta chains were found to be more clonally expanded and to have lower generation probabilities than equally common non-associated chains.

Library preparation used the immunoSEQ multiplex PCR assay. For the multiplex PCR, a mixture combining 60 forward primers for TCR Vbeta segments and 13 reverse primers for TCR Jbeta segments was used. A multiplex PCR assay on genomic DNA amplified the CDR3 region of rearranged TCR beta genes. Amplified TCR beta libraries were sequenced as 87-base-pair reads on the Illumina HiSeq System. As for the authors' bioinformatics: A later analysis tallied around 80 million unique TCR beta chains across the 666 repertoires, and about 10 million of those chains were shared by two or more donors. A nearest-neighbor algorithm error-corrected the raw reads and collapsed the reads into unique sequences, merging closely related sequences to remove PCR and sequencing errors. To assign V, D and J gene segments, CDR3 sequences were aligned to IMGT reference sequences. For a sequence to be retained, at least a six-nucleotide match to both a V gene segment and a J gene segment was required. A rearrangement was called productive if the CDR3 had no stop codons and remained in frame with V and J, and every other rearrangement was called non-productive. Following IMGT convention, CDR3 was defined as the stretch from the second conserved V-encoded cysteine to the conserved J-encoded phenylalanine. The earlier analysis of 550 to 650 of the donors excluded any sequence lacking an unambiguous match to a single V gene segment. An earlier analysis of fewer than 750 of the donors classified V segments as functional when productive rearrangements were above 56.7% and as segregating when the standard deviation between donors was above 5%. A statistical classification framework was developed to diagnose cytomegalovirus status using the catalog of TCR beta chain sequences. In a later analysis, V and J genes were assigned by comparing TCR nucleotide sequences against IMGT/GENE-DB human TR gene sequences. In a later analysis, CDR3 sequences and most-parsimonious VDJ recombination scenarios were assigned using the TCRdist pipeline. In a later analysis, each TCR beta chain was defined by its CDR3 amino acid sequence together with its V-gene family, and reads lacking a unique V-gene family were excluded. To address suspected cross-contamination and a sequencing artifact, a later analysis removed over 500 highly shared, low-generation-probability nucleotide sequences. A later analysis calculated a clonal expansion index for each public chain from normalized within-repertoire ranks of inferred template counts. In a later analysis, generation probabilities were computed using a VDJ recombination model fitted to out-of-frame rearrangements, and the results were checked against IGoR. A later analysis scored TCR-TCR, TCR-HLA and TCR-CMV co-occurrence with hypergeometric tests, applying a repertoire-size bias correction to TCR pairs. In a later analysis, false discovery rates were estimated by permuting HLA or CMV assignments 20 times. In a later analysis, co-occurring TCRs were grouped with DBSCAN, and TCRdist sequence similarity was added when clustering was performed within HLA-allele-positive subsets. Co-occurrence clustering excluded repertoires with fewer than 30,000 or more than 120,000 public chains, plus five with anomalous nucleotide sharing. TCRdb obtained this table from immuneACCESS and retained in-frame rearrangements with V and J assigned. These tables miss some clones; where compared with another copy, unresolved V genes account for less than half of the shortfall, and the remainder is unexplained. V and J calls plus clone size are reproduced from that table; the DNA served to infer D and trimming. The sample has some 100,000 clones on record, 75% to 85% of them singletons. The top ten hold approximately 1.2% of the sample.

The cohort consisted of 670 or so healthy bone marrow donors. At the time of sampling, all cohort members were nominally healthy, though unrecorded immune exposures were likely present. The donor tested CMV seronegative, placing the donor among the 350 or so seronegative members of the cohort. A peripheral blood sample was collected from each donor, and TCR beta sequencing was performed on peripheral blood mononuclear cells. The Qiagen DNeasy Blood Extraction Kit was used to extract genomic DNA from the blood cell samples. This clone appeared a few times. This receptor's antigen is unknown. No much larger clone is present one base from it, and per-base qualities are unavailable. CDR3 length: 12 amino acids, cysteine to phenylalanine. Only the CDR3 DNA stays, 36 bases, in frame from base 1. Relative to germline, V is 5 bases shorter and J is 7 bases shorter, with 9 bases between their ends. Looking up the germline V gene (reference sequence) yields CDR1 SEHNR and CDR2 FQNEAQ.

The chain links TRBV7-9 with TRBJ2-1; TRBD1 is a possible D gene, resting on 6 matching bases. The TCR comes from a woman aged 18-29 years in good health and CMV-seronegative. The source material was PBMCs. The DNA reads TGTGCCAGCAGCCTACAGGGAAATGAGCAGTTCTTC. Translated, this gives CASSLQGNEQFF.